This T cell receptor beta chain comes out of a study of T cell repertoires in cytomegalovirus infection. With regard to this clonotype: Its antigen is not known.

The germline V gene has CDR1 MNHEY and CDR2 SMNVEV (reference sequence). The V end was cut by 2 bases, the J end by 0 bases, with 8 bases between. This CDR3 comprises 14 residues. TCRdb reprocessed the reads via MiXCR and lists one record per CDR3 protein. The data hold 150,000 or so distinct CDR3 sequences, with approximately 30% observed a single time. The source is a human donor in good health (CMV status not recorded). Some clones in this sample may be carry-over from other donors' samples. The sample consisted of CD8+ T cells from cultured PBMCs, taken from culture after CMV antigen stimulation. The chain links TRBV27 to TRBJ2-7; D gene uncertain. In DNA form, the CDR3 reads TGTGCCAGCAGTTTAAGTACGTTCTCCTACGAGCAGTACTTC. Its protein product is CASSLSTFSYEQYF.